Reported below is one T cell receptor beta chain. These data originate in a study of shared clonotypes between healthy human individuals. Donors were healthy HIV-negative adults without recently reported acute infections or vaccinations. TCRdb keeps only in-frame clones here, not all; method: immunoSEQ multiplex PCR. The data contain about half a million clones, about 78% of them singletons. The V and J ends lost 1 base and 11 bases respectively, with 14 bases between them. The CDR3 has 13 residues. Germline CDR1 is SGHTA and CDR2 is FQGNSA. The specimen sequenced was PBMCs. The sequence came from a middle-aged woman in good health. Some clones in this sample may be carry-over from other donors' samples. The rearrangement links TRBV7-2 to TRBJ2-5; unclear D gene. CDR3 DNA sequence: TGTGCCAGCAGCTTAGGGTATCAGAGAGAGCAGTACTTC. This sequence encodes CASSLGYQREQYF.